This TCR beta chain was recorded in a study of lymphopenia after photon versus proton radiotherapy. This clone was counted once. Sequenced by immunoSEQ multiplex PCR; TCRdb stores in-frame clones only, minus some. Of about 70,000 clones detected, about nine tenths appear once; the ten largest clones hold 9.5% to 14%. The CDR3 consists of 12 residues. V shed 8 bases and J shed 7 bases, with 11 bases lying between them. Germline assignment: CDR1 WNHNN and CDR2 SYGVQD (reference sequence). This TCR was recovered from an elderly man with esophageal cancer. The chain carries TRBV10-1 and TRBJ1-4; possibly TRBD1 for D (5 bases). The input for sequencing was peripheral blood, taken from a patient treated with proton-based radiotherapy. CDR3 DNA sequence: TGCGCCAGCGAGGGGCCCATTGAAAAACTGTTTTTT. Translating gives CASEGPIEKLFF.